The following is a T cell receptor (beta chain) sequence with its context. The data derive from a study of control samples from healthy donors and cancer patients. The CDR3 length is 16 residues. With 1 base removed from V and 0 bases from J, the gap between germline ends came to 10 bases. Per germline, CDR1 KGHSH and CDR2 LQKENI. Repertoires were generated with immunoSEQ multiplex PCR, while TCRdb's copy carries only in-frame clones and drops some. The sample lists 100,000 or so clones, about four fifths seen once, with about 10% in the top ten. V gene TRBV18 combines with J gene TRBJ2-1; maybe TRBD1 (5 bases). Sequencing was carried out using blood. This sequence originates from a woman aged 55-69 years in good health. DNA for the CDR3: TGTGCCAGCTCACCACTTCCAGGGCGCTCCTACAATGAGCAGTTCTTC. Its translation is CASSPLPGRSYNEQFF. Supplemented by reference TRBV18 and TRBJ2-1, the full variable domain reads NAGVMQNPRHLVRRRGQEARLRCSPMKGHSHVYWYRQLPEEGLKFMVYLQKENIIDESGMPKERFSAEFPKEGPSILRIQQVVRGDSAAYFCASSPLPGRSYNEQFFGPGTRLTVL.